Sequencing of this T cell receptor beta chain was carried out in a study of preoperative IRX-2 immunotherapy in early breast cancer. The repertoire was sequenced with immunoSEQ multiplex PCR; TCRdb's copy has only in-frame clones and lacks some. The sample lists 1,000 or so clones, roughly 72% occurring once. Germline loops: CDR1 MGHDK, CDR2 SYGVNS. V was pared by 2 bases and J by 5 bases, with 4 bases of the junction left unmatched. CDR3 length: 16 amino acids. The sample's treatment: preoperative locoregional IRX-2 cytokine immunotherapy. Samples came from a phase Ib trial of preoperative locoregional IRX-2 cytokine immunotherapy.

The source is a human donor with breast cancer. Sequencing was performed on tumor tissue, taken before IRX-2 immunotherapy. The J gene is TRBJ2-1, the V gene TRBV25-1, with TRBD2 identical over 12 bases. The CDR3 DNA reads TGTGCCAGCAGTGAACCTAGCGGGAGGGCAGACAATGAGCAGTTCTTC. Protein sequence: CASSEPSGRADNEQFF.